This entry lists 15 T cell receptor beta chains sequenced from one sample in a study of CD8 T cells in ankylosing spondylitis. TCRdb reprocessed the 5' RACE reads with MiXCR, giving one entry per CDR3 protein. The sample has 380,000 or so distinct CDR3 sequences, around 20% seen once; the top ten hold roughly 13%. The specimen was blood, either unsorted or a sorted T cell fraction (not recorded which). The receptors were sampled from a male donor with ankylosing spondylitis or in good health (not recorded which).

CDR3 residues: CASSFGGYTDTQYF. CDR3 nucleotide sequence: TGCGCCAGCAGCTTCGGCGGGTACACAGATACGCAGTATTTT. V is TRBV5-1 and J is TRBJ2-3; D perhaps matches TRBD2 (5 bases). The CDR3 has 14 amino acids. Germline CDR1 and CDR2: SGHRS and YFSETQ. Trimming took 2 bases from V and 2 from J, leaving 9 bases between them.

Concerning this clonotype itself: Germline and junction disagree at one end, which may indicate a read error. The chain links TRBV12-3 or TRBV12-4 to TRBJ2-2; 7 bases align to TRBD1. The CDR3 length is 12 residues. The CDR3 loop reads CASSLRPGGLFF. DNA for the CDR3: TGTGCCAGCAGTTTAAGGCCAGGGGGGCTGTTTTTT.

The chain joins TRBV6-1 to TRBJ1-2, with D possibly TRBD1 on 5 matching bases. CDR3 size: 13 residues. Germline CDR1 is MNHNS and CDR2 is SASEGT. With 6 bases removed from V and 4 bases from J, the gap between germline ends came to 12 bases. CDR3 coding DNA: TGTGCCAGCAGCAAAGGGGCCGCCTATGGCTACACCTTC. The encoded protein is CASSKGAAYGYTF.

The chain couples TRBV12-3 or TRBV12-4 to TRBJ2-6; D remains ambiguous. The length of the CDR3 is 15 residues. The V end lost 3 bases, the J end lost 0 bases, and 6 bases lay between the germline ends. The CDR3, as DNA: TGTGCCAGCAGTTTTGGCCTCTCTGGGGCCAACGTCCTGACTTTC. Translating it yields CASSFGLSGANVLTF.

This clonotype has just a few counts. V is TRBV28 and J is TRBJ2-2, with 9 positions matching TRBD1. CDR1 MDHEN and CDR2 SYDVKM come from the germline V gene. This CDR3 contains 16 residues. The J segment lost 3 bases and the V segment lost 3 bases, leaving 5 bases of the junction unmatched. In DNA, the CDR3 is TGTGCCAGCAGTTTTATCGACAGGGGGGACACCGGGGAGCTGTTTTTT. Translating gives CASSFIDRGDTGELFF.

The chain employs TRBV11-2 and TRBJ1-2, with no clear D. The CDR3 totals 13 residues. V shed 5 bases and J shed 4 bases, with 11 bases lying between them. Germline CDR1 SGHAT, CDR2 FQNNGV. CDR3 DNA: TGTGCCAGCAGCGAAACACCGAGCTATGGCTACACCTTC. It specifies CASSETPSYGYTF.

This chain joins TRBV20-1 and TRBJ2-5; D is uncertain. Germline CDR1 is DFQATT and CDR2 is SNEGSKA (reference sequence). The length of the CDR3 is 13 residues. V lost 6 bases and J lost 0, with 11 bases in between. This CDR3 reads CSAEKGDQETQYF. In nucleotides, the CDR3 is TGCAGTGCGGAGAAGGGCGACCAAGAGACCCAGTACTTC.

This clonotype has ten or more counts. The genes are TRBV29-1 and TRBJ2-2; 7 bases are a match to TRBD1. Germline CDR1 SQVTM, CDR2 ANQGSEA. CDR3 length equals 14 residues. Losses at the gene ends were 0 bases for V and 4 bases for J; bases not matched to a gene: 2. The CDR3 bases are TGCAGCGTTGAAGACACAGGGGCCACCGGGGAGCTGTTTTTT. It specifies CSVEDTGATGELFF.

This clonotype turned up a few times. The V and J genes are TRBV15 and TRBJ2-5, with 10 nucleotides matching TRBD1. Germline CDR1 is LNHNV and CDR2 is YYDKDF (reference sequence). With 3 bases clipped from V and 4 bases from J, the junction kept 8 bases outside the gene matches. This CDR3 has 16 residues. The CDR3 sequence: CATSSSGQGTGETQYF. The CDR3 coding sequence is TGTGCCACCAGCAGTTCGGGACAGGGGACGGGAGAGACCCAGTACTTC.

The rearrangement uses TRBV7-9 and TRBJ2-1; D possibly corresponds to TRBD2 (6 bases). V was trimmed by 3 bases and J by 6 bases, leaving 12 bases between them. The CDR3 is 14 amino acids. Germline assignment: CDR1 SEHNR and CDR2 FQNEAQ (reference sequence). This CDR3 is CASSFWDLPNEQFF. CDR3 in DNA: TGTGCCAGCAGCTTCTGGGACTTACCCAATGAGCAGTTCTTC.

The J gene is TRBJ2-7, the V gene TRBV7-9, with 8 bases lining up with TRBD1. Germline values: CDR1 SEHNR, CDR2 FQNEAQ (reference sequence). The CDR3 is 15 residues long. After removal of 5 bases from V and 4 bases from J, the junction contained 10 bases not matched to a gene. CDR3 nucleotides: TGTGCCAGCAGCCCGATAGACACAGGGGGGTACGAGCAGTACTTC. The encoded protein is CASSPIDTGGYEQYF.

V usage is TRBV7-6 and J usage is TRBJ2-1; D might be TRBD2 (7 bases). This CDR3 has 16 amino acids. Germline V lookup: CDR1 SGHVS, CDR2 FNYEAQ. V shed 1 base and J shed 9 bases, with 19 bases lying between them. The CDR3 is CASSLERGGGATEQFF. DNA of the CDR3: TGTGCCAGCAGCTTAGAAAGGGGAGGGGGGGCCACTGAGCAGTTCTTC. The whole variable domain, remainder taken from reference TRBV7-6 and TRBJ2-1, is GAGVSQSPRYKVTKRGQDVALRCDPISGHVSLYWYRQALGQGPEFLTYFNYEAQQDKSGLPNDRFSAERPEGSISTLTIQRTEQRDSAMYRCASSLERGGGATEQFFGPGTRLTVL.

This rearrangement joins TRBV27 to TRBJ2-5, with D possibly TRBD2 on 6 matching bases. The germline V and J ends were trimmed by 0 bases and 12 bases, with 17 bases remaining between them. The CDR3 totals 14 residues. The germline V gene encodes CDR1 MNHEY and CDR2 SMNVEV (reference sequence). CDR3 DNA: TGTGCCAGCAGTTTATCGGGGGGTGGGGACCCTGAGTACTTC. Its protein product is CASSLSGGGDPEYF.

The V and J genes are TRBV4-1 and TRBJ2-5, with D hard to call. The germline V gene encodes CDR1 MGHRA and CDR2 YSYEKL. V was pared by 4 bases and J by 5 bases, with 8 bases between. The CDR3 loop spans 12 amino acids. CDR3 region: CASSREEETQYF. The CDR3 nucleotides read TGCGCCAGCAGCCGAGAAGAGGAGACCCAGTACTTC.

This clonotype came up a few times. The gene calls are TRBV11-2 and TRBJ2-1, with 8 bases fitting TRBD2. CDR1 is SGHAT, CDR2 FQNNGV, per germline. This CDR3 contains 16 residues. The V and J ends lost 3 bases and 7 bases, in that order; junction bases with no gene match: 11. The CDR3 nucleotides read TGTGCCAGCAGCTTTAATCGGGGGGGCCCGGGTAATGAGCAGTTCTTC. Translated, it gives CASSFNRGGPGNEQFF.